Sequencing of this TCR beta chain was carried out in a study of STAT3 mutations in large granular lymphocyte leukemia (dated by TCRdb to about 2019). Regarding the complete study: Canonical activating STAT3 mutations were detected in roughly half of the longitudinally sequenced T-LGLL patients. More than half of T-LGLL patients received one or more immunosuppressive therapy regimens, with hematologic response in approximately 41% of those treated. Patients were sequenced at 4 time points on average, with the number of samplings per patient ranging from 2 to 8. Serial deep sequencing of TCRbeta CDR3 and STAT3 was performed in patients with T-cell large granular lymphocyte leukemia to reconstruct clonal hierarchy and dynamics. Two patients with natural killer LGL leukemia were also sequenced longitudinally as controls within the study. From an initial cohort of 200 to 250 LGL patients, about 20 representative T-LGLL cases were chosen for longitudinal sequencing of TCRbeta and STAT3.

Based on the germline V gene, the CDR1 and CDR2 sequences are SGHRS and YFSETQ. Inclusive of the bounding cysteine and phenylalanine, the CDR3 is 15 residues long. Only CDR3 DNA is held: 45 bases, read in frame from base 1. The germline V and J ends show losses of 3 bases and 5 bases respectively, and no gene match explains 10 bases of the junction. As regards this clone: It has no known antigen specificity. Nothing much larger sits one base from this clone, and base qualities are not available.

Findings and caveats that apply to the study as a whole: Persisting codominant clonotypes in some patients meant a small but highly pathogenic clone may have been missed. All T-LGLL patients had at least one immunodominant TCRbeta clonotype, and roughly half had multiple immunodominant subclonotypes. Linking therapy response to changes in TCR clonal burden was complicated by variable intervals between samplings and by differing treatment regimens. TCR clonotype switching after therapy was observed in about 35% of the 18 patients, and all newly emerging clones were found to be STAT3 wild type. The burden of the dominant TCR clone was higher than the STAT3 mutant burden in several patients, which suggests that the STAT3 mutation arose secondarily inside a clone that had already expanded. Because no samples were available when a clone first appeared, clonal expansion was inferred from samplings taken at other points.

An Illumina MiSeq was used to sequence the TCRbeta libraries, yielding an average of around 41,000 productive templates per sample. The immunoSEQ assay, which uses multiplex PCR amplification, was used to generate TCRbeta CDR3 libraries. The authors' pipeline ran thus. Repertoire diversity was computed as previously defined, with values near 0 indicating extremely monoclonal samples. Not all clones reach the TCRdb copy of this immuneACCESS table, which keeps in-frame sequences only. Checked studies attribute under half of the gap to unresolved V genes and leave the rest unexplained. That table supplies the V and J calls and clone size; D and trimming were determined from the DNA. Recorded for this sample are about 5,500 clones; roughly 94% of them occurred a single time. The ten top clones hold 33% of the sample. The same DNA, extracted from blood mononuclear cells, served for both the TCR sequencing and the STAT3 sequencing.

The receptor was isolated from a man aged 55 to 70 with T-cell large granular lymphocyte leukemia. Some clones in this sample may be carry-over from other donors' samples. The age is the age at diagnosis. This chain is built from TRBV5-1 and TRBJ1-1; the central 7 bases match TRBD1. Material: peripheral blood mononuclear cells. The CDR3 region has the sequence CASSWAGGGETEAFF. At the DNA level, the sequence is TGCGCCAGCAGCTGGGCAGGGGGAGGAGAAACTGAAGCTTTCTTT.